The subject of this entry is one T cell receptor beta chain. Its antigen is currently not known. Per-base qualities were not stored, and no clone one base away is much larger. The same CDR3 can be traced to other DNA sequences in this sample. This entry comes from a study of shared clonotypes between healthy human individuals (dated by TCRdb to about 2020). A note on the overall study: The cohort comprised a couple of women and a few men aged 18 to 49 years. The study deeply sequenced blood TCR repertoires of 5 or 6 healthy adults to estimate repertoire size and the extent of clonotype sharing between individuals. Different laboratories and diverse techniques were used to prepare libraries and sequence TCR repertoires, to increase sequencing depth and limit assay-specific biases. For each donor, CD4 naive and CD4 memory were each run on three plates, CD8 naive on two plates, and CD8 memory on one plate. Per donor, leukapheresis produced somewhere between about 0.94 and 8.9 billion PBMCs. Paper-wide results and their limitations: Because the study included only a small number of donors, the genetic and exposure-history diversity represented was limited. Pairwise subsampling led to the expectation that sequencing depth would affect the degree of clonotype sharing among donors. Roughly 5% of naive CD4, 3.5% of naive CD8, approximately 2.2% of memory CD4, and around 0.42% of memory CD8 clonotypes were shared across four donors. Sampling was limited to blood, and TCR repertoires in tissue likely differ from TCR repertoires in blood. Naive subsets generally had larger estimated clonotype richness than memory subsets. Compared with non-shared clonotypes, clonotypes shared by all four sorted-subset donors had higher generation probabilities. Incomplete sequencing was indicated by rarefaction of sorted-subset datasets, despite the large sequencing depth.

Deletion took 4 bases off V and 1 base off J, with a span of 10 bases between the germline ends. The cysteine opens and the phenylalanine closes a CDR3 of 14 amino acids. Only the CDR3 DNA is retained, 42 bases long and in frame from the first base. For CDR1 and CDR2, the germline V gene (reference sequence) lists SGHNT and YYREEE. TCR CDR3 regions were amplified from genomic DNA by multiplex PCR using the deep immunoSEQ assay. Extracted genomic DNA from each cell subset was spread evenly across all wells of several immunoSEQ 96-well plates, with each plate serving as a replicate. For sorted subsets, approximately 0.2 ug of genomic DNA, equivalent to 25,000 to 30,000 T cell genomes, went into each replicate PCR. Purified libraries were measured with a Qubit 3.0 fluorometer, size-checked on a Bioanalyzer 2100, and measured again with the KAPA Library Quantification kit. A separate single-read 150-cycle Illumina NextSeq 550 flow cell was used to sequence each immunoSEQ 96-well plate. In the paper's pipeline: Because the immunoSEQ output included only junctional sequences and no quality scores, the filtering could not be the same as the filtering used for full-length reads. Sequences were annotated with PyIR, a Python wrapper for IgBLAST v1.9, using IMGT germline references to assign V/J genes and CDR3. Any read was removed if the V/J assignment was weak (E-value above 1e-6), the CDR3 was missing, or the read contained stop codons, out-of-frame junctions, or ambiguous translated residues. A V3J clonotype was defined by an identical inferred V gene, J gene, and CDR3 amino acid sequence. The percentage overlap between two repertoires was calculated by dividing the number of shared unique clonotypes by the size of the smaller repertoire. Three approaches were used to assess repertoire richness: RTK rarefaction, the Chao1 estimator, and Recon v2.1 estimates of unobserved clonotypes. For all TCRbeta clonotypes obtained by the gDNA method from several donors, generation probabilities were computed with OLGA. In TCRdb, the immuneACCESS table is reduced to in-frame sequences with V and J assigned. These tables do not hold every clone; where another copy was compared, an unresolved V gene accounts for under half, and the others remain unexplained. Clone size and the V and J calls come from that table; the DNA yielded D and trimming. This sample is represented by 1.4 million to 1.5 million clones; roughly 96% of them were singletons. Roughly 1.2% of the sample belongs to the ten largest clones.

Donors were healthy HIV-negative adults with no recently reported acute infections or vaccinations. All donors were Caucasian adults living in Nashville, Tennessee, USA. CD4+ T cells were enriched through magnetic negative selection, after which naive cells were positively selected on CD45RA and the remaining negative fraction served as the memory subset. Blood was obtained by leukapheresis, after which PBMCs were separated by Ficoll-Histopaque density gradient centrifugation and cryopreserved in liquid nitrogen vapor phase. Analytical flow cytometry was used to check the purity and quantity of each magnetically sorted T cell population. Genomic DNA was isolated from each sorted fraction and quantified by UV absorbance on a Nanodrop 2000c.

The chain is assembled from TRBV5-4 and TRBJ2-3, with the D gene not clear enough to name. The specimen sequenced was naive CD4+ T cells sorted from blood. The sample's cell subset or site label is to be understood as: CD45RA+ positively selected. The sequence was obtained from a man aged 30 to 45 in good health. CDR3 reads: CASSLGKGTDTQYF. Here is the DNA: TGTGCCAGCAGCCTAGGAAAAGGCACAGATACGCAGTATTTT.